This is a list of T cell receptor beta chains from one sample in a study of blood T cell repertoires in COVID-19. Generated by immunoSEQ multiplex PCR, the TCRdb table keeps only in-frame clones and is missing some. The sample records approximately 180,000 clones, approximately 90% being singletons. Sequencing was carried out using peripheral blood. All receptors come from a woman aged 65 to 85 with COVID-19, enrolled during active disease. CDR3s include the opening cysteine and the closing phenylalanine or tryptophan. The D gene is left open where the match is weak. Clone size, where shown, is once, few, many, or a class for clones that have expanded.

J | V | D | size | DNA | CDR3
TRBJ1-1 | TRBV5-5 | - | - | TGTGCCAGCAACTTAGGGATAACGGGGGGCACTGAAGCTTTCTTT | CASNLGITGGTEAFF
TRBJ1-2 | TRBV4-1 | - | - | TGCGCCAGCAGCCAAGGGGGCGGGACCTATGGCTACACCTTC | CASSQGGGTYGYTF
TRBJ2-5 | TRBV3-1/TRBV3-2 | - | - | TGTGCCAGCAGCCCCCGGGCGGGCGGGGAAGAGACCCAGTACTTC | CASSPRAGGEETQYF
TRBJ1-3 | TRBV6-2/TRBV6-3 | TRBD1 | - | TGTGCCAGCAGCCGCGTCCGGGACAGCTCTGGAAACACCATATATTTT | CASSRVRDSSGNTIYF
TRBJ1-3 | TRBV20-1 | TRBD1 | - | TGCAAGGGGGCGGATGGAAACACCATATATTTT | CKGADGNTIYF
TRBJ1-4 | TRBV25-1 | - | - | TGTGCCAGCAGTGACCCCTCGGCAACTAATGAAAAACTGTTTTTT | CASSDPSATNEKLFF
TRBJ2-2 | TRBV7-3 | TRBD1 | - | TGTGCCAGCAGCTATAAAGGGGACAGGGGCGGGGACACCGGGGAGCTGTTTTTT | CASSYKGDRGGDTGELFF
TRBJ2-3 | TRBV2 | TRBD2 | - | TGTGCCAGTCCGGGACTAGCGTCAGATACGCAGTATTTT | CASPGLASDTQYF
TRBJ2-7 | TRBV6-6 | TRBD1 | - | TGTGCCAGCAGTGTCAGGGGGAAGGAGCAGTACTTC | CASSVRGKEQYF
TRBJ2-5 | TRBV4-3 | - | - | TGCGCCAGCAGCCCCCCAGGGAGGGAGACCCAGTACTTC | CASSPPGRETQYF
TRBJ2-3 | TRBV27 | TRBD2 | - | TGTGCCAGCAGCCAAAGGGGAGGGAGTACCTCAGATACGCAGTATTTT | CASSQRGGSTSDTQYF
TRBJ1-6 | TRBV3-1/TRBV3-2 | TRBD1 | few | TGTGCCAGCAGCCAATGGGGACAGAGAAATTCACCCCTCCACTTT | CASSQWGQRNSPLHF